This T cell receptor beta chain came from a study of blood T cells in healthy people across ages. Only a few counts were recorded for this clonotype. Its antigen is unidentified. The donors, aged roughly 6 to 90, were healthy Caucasians from Russia. RNA extraction gave at least 5 micrograms of total RNA per sample. Study-wide results and caveats: The study found more naive CD4+ cells and higher diversity in long-lived than aged donors. Diversity of TCR beta per million T cells declined in a roughly linear way with age.

Primers used in a second PCR of about 7 to 12 cycles were a sample-barcoded 5' primer and a J-beta primer mix. TCRdb passed the 5' RACE reads through MiXCR, listing each CDR3 protein once. In the table there are approximately 900,000 distinct CDR3 sequences, around 48% of which are singletons. The CDR3 length is 15 residues. Trimming took 3 bases from V and 4 from J; bases not matched to a gene: 8. The chain carries TRBV12-3 or TRBV12-4 and TRBJ2-7, with TRBD2 identical over 8 bases. The receptor's source is a man under 40 in good health. The sequenced sample consisted of blood. The CDR3 spells CASSFRAGGGYEQYF. The CDR3 nucleotides are TGTGCCAGCAGTTTCCGTGCGGGGGGCGGGTACGAGCAGTACTTC.